There are many counts of the clone carrying this TCR beta chain. The data were obtained in a study of T cells in Graves' hyperthyroidism and ophthalmopathy. Amplified TCR beta CDR3 regions came from RNA transcripts. Using the HTBI primer set, a first-round RT-PCR was run on the TCR CDR3. TCRdb processed the multiplex PCR reads anew with MiXCR; each CDR3 protein has one entry. The sample holds 400,000 to 450,000 distinct CDR3 sequences, under 15% seen once. The V end was cut by 3 bases, the J end by 6 bases, with 12 bases between. This CDR3 has 13 residues. Sequences were obtained from blood. The chain couples TRBV12-3 or TRBV12-4 to TRBJ2-7, with D hard to call. The source is a man between 18 and 29 years old with Graves' ophthalmopathy. CDR3 loop: CASSFGQLGEQYF. The CDR3 DNA follows: TGTGCCAGCAGTTTCGGTCAGCTTGGCGAGCAGTACTTC.